This T cell receptor (beta chain) was sequenced for a study of T cells in localized non-small cell lung cancer. In the case of this clone: Its target is not known.

CDR1 is GTSNPN, CDR2 SVGIG, per germline (reference sequence). Trimming stripped 0 bases from V and 7 bases from J, with 8 bases between. This CDR3 has 12 residues. Study-wide points: Only one tumor region went through sequencing, so heterogeneity may still be there. Compared with tumor, uninvolved adjacent lung displayed greater T cell clonality, ranking highest overall.

Assay used: immunoSEQ multiplex PCR; TCRdb lists only in-frame clones, some missing. The data show 35,000 to 40,000 clones, 75% to 90% seen once. The sequenced sample was peripheral blood, obtained before any cancer treatment. The sequence derives from a man between 40 and 70 years old with stage I lung adenocarcinoma. V usage is TRBV30 and J usage is TRBJ2-3; the D is unclear. CDR3 protein: CAWSVDFHTQYF. CDR3 nucleotides: TGTGCCTGGAGTGTAGACTTCCATACGCAGTATTTT.